These 18 T cell receptor beta chains share one sample of origin, sequenced in a study of cytomegalovirus exposure and HLA in healthy donors. The PCR made use of 60 Vbeta and 13 Jbeta primers. Generated by immunoSEQ multiplex PCR, the TCRdb table keeps only in-frame clones and is missing some. The sample holds more than 130,000 clones, about 80% seen once. Source material: PBMCs. These receptors all come from a male donor in good health and CMV-seronegative.

V usage is TRBV7-8 and J usage is TRBJ2-1; 7 nucleotides match TRBD1. Germline CDR1 is SGHVS and CDR2 is FQNEAQ. The J segment lost 6 bases and the V segment lost 1 base, leaving 6 bases of the junction unmatched. The CDR3 loop spans 15 amino acids. The CDR3 spells CASSLGQGDLNEQFF. As DNA, the CDR3 is TGTGCCAGCAGCTTAGGGCAGGGGGATCTCAATGAGCAGTTCTTC.

The chain couples TRBV27 to TRBJ1-2; a weak D match, TRBD1 (6 bases). The CDR3 has 13 residues. Trimming removed 8 bases at V and 4 bases at J, with 14 bases between. Germline V gene data show CDR1 as MNHEY and CDR2 as SMNVEV (reference sequence). The CDR3 is CASSRTEGYGYTF. In nucleotides, the CDR3 is TGTGCCAGCTCACGGACAGAAGGCTATGGCTACACCTTC.

V and J are TRBV25-1 and TRBJ1-1; tentatively, D is TRBD1 (5 bases). Germline V gene sequence: CDR1 MGHDK, CDR2 SYGVNS. This CDR3 has 18 residues. With 4 bases removed from V and 0 bases from J, the gap between germline ends came to 21 bases. CDR3 sequence (DNA): TGTGCCAGCAGTGGTCGTCGTCTTATCAGGGTCATGAACACTGAAGCTTTCTTT. It is translated as CASSGRRLIRVMNTEAFF.

The V and J genes are TRBV7-2 and TRBJ2-3, with D unclear. Trimming left V 5 bases short and J 2 bases short, with 11 bases between. Per the germline V gene, CDR1 is SGHTA and CDR2 is FQGNSA. The CDR3 runs to 14 residues. CDR3 amino acids: CASSPGPSTDTQYF. The CDR3 nucleotides are TGTGCCAGCAGCCCTGGGCCCTCCACAGATACGCAGTATTTT.

V gene TRBV18 combines with J gene TRBJ1-2; 9 bases line up with TRBD1. Germline loops: CDR1 KGHSH, CDR2 LQKENI. The CDR3 is 14 residues long. The junction had 1 base not matched to a gene; V was cut back by 4 bases and J by 1 base. The CDR3: CASSRDRDNYGYTF. The CDR3 coding sequence is TGTGCCAGCTCACGGGACAGGGATAACTATGGCTACACCTTC.

This clone has more than one count but fewer than ten. The V call is TRBV19, the J call TRBJ1-5; 8 nucleotides line up with TRBD1. Per the germline V gene, CDR1 is LNHDA and CDR2 is SQIVND (reference sequence). Germline trimming cut 6 bases from V and 0 bases from J; bases unmatched to any gene: 4. The CDR3 is made up of 15 amino acids. CDR3 nucleotides: TGTGCCAGTAGGACGACAGGGGATAGCAATCAGCCCCAGCATTTT. As protein: CASRTTGDSNQPQHF.

The J gene is TRBJ1-2, the V gene TRBV9; D unclear. CDR3 size: 15 residues. Trimming cost V 0 bases and J 4 bases, with 13 bases left between them. Germline CDR1 and CDR2: SGDLS and YYNGEE. The chain's CDR3 is CASSVGWANPYGYTF. Here the CDR3 DNA reads TGTGCCAGCAGCGTAGGGTGGGCAAATCCCTATGGCTACACCTTC.

This sequence joins TRBV6-5 and TRBJ1-1; weak D call: TRBD1 (5 bases). Per the germline V gene, CDR1 is MNHEY and CDR2 is SVGAGI. With 2 bases removed from V and 4 bases from J, the gap between germline ends came to 14 bases. The CDR3 consists of 15 residues. The CDR3 DNA follows: TGTGCCAGCAGTTACGATTGGGGGGGTGGCACTGAAGCTTTCTTT. Protein product: CASSYDWGGGTEAFF.

The CDR3 DNA is TGCGCCAGCAGCCGGCGAGGGGGAGACAATTTCGCGAACACCGGGGAGCTGTTTTTT. As protein: CASSRRGGDNFANTGELFF. The chain combines TRBV4-1 with TRBJ2-2; TRBD1 is a possible D gene (6 bases). Trimming stripped 4 bases from V and 0 bases from J, with 21 bases between. Germline assignment: CDR1 MGHRA and CDR2 YSYEKL. The CDR3 covers 19 residues.

CDR3 residues: CASSPNPTGSYEQYF. In DNA, the CDR3 is TGTGCCAGCTCACCCAACCCGACAGGTAGTTACGAGCAGTACTTC. V usage is TRBV18 and J usage is TRBJ2-7; tentative D call: TRBD1 (6 bases). The CDR3 has 15 amino acids. Germline V CDR1 and CDR2: KGHSH, LQKENI. V was trimmed by 3 bases and J by 4 bases, leaving 16 bases between them.

The chain employs TRBV10-1 and TRBJ1-1; maybe TRBD1 (6 bases). The CDR3 sequence is 12 residues long. Germline V lookup: CDR1 WNHNN, CDR2 SYGVQD (reference sequence). Trimming pared 4 bases from V and 7 bases from J, leaving 10 bases between. In nucleotides, the CDR3 is TGCGCCAGCAGTGGGGGGCTCGGTGAAGCTTTCTTT. It encodes CASSGGLGEAFF.

The rearrangement uses TRBV6-5 and TRBJ1-1; D unclear. With 0 bases removed from V and 5 bases from J, the gap between germline ends came to 10 bases. CDR1 is MNHEY, CDR2 SVGAGI, per germline. This CDR3 has 14 residues. The CDR3 DNA reads as TGTGCCAGCAGTTACTCGAGTTACGGGACTGAAGCTTTCTTT. It translates to CASSYSSYGTEAFF.

The chain combines TRBV6-1 with TRBJ2-5; TRBD2 aligns across 10 bases. CDR3 length: 16 amino acids. Trimming cost V 4 bases and J 5 bases; bases outside gene matches: 10. Germline V lookup: CDR1 MNHNS, CDR2 SASEGT. CDR3 region: CASSVLERGGPETQYF. In DNA form, the CDR3 reads TGTGCCAGCAGTGTTTTGGAGCGGGGGGGCCCCGAGACCCAGTACTTC.

V gene TRBV10-3 combines with J gene TRBJ1-1; perhaps TRBD1 as D (5 bases). The V end lost 6 bases, the J end lost 4 bases, and 27 bases lay between the germline ends. Germline V gene data show CDR1 as ENHRY and CDR2 as SYGVKD. The CDR3 extends over 18 amino acids. This chain's CDR3 is CAISATVSGGGDSTEAFF. The DNA of the CDR3 is TGTGCCATCAGCGCCACAGTTAGCGGGGGAGGTGATTCCACTGAAGCTTTCTTT.

The chain employs TRBV13 and TRBJ2-3; a possible D gene is TRBD1 (7 bases). Trimming removed 3 bases at V and 2 bases at J, with 12 bases between. CDR3 length: 15 residues. Germline assignment: CDR1 PRHDT and CDR2 FYEKMQ (reference sequence). CDR3 coding DNA: TGTGCCAGCAGCTTCAGGGGGGCGTTCACAGATACGCAGTATTTT. Encoded protein: CASSFRGAFTDTQYF. Full variable domain (missing parts from reference TRBV13 and TRBJ2-3): AAGVIQSPRHLIKEKRETATLKCYPIPRHDTVYWYQQGPGQDPQFLISFYEKMQSDKGSIPDRFSAQQFSDYHSELNMSSLELGDSALYFCASSFRGAFTDTQYFGPGTRLTVL.

The chain uses TRBV5-1 and TRBJ1-6; 7 nucleotides align to TRBD1. V was clipped by 2 bases and J by 9 bases; unmatched bases: 5. CDR1 SGHRS and CDR2 YFSETQ come from the germline V gene. This CDR3 has 14 residues. CDR3 nucleotides: TGCGCCAGCAGCTTCCGACAGGGCGGTTCACCCCTCCACTTT. Its translation is CASSFRQGGSPLHF.

The chain joins TRBV6-1 to TRBJ2-3, with D perhaps matching TRBD2 (6 bases). The germline V gene has CDR1 MNHNS and CDR2 SASEGT. Deletions cut 6 bases from V and 1 base from J, with 14 bases between. CDR3 size: 15 residues. In DNA, the CDR3 is TGTGCCAGCAGGATTAGCGGAGGTGGCACAGATACGCAGTATTTT. Translation: CASRISGGGTDTQYF.

This clone was recorded a few times. The chain links TRBV18 to TRBJ1-5, with TRBD1 as a possible D gene (6 bases). Trimming left V 4 bases short and J 0 bases short, with 16 bases between. The germline V gene encodes CDR1 KGHSH and CDR2 LQKENI. The CDR3 totals 17 residues. The CDR3 here is CASSLGTLDNSNQPQHF. The CDR3 DNA reads TGTGCCAGCTCACTAGGGACACTTGATAATAGCAATCAGCCCCAGCATTTT.